Listed below are T cell receptor beta chains from one sample, sequenced in a study of spatial heterogeneity in lung cancer. Each CDR3 protein is one row after TCRdb ran MiXCR on the 5' RACE reads. This table holds thousands of distinct CDR3 sequences, 5.5% to 8% found once. The sequenced sample was normal lung tissue next to the tumor, obtained at surgery. These receptors were collected from a male donor with early-stage non-small cell lung cancer. Both conserved end residues are part of each CDR3. A D gene is named only where the DNA matches it firmly. Some rows mark clone size as missing; the rest say once, few, many or name a class of expanded clone.

V gene: TRBV27
D gene: NA
J gene: TRBJ2-3
clone size: many
CDR3 length: 17
CDR3 protein: CASSLIGVVSGADTQYF
CDR3 DNA: TGTGCCAGCAGTTTGATTGGGGTTGTGTCGGGGGCAGATACGCAGTATTTT

V gene: TRBV5-1
D gene: NA
J gene: TRBJ2-1
clone size: once
CDR3 length: 13
CDR3 protein: CASPRTTYNEQFF
CDR3 DNA: TGCGCCAGCCCCAGGACAACCTACAATGAGCAGTTCTTC

V gene: TRBV9
D gene: TRBD1
J gene: TRBJ2-7
clone size: large
CDR3 length: 13
CDR3 protein: CASSGQGAYEQYF
CDR3 DNA: TGTGCCAGCAGCGGACAGGGGGCCTACGAGCAGTACTTC

V gene: TRBV27
D gene: NA
J gene: TRBJ2-1
clone size: medium-sized
CDR3 length: 15
CDR3 protein: CASRSLVSWGNEQFF
CDR3 DNA: TGTGCCAGCAGAAGCCTAGTCTCATGGGGCAATGAGCAGTTCTTC

V gene: TRBV27
D gene: NA
J gene: TRBJ1-5
clone size: medium-sized
CDR3 length: 12
CDR3 protein: CASSLSLEPQHF
CDR3 DNA: TGTGCCAGCAGTTTGTCCTTAGAGCCCCAGCATTTT

V gene: TRBV6-2/TRBV6-3
D gene: NA
J gene: TRBJ2-3
clone size: medium-sized
CDR3 length: 15
CDR3 protein: CASSLLQRSTDTQYF
CDR3 DNA: TGTGCCAGCAGTTTGTTGCAGCGGAGCACAGATACGCAGTATTTT

V gene: TRBV7-9
D gene: TRBD1
J gene: TRBJ2-2
clone size: medium-sized
CDR3 length: 16
CDR3 protein: CASSLGDSPNTGELFF
CDR3 DNA: TGTGCCAGCAGCTTAGGGGACAGCCCAAACACCGGGGAGCTGTTTTTT

V gene: TRBV20-1
D gene: TRBD2
J gene: TRBJ2-1
clone size: medium-sized
CDR3 length: 15
CDR3 protein: CSARDLSSGVNEQFF
CDR3 DNA: TGCAGTGCTAGAGATCTGTCTAGCGGGGTCAATGAGCAGTTCTTC

V gene: TRBV29-1
D gene: NA
J gene: TRBJ2-1
clone size: few
CDR3 length: 13
CDR3 protein: CSVDWQGSNEQFF
CDR3 DNA: TGCAGCGTTGACTGGCAGGGCAGCAATGAGCAGTTCTTC

V gene: TRBV18
D gene: TRBD2
J gene: TRBJ2-2
clone size: medium-sized
CDR3 length: 16
CDR3 protein: CASSRGASGYTGELFF
CDR3 DNA: TGTGCCAGCTCACGCGGCGCTAGCGGTTACACCGGGGAGCTGTTTTTT

V gene: TRBV7-9
D gene: NA
J gene: TRBJ1-1
clone size: many
CDR3 length: 19
CDR3 protein: CASSCTGSCGRGLNTEAFF
CDR3 DNA: TGTGCCAGCAGCTGCACGGGAAGTTGTGGAAGAGGGTTGAACACTGAAGCTTTCTTT

V gene: TRBV15
D gene: NA
J gene: TRBJ2-3
clone size: many
CDR3 length: 16
CDR3 protein: CATSRDQAASTDTQYF
CDR3 DNA: TGTGCCACCAGCAGAGATCAAGCGGCTAGCACAGATACGCAGTATTTT

V gene: TRBV11-3
D gene: NA
J gene: TRBJ2-1
clone size: medium-sized
CDR3 length: 12
CDR3 protein: CASSLNNNEQFF
CDR3 DNA: TGTGCCAGCAGCTTGAACAACAATGAGCAGTTCTTC

V gene: TRBV6-5
D gene: NA
J gene: TRBJ2-3
clone size: few
CDR3 length: 13
CDR3 protein: CASSYGRTDTQYF
CDR3 DNA: TGTGCCAGCAGTTACGGTCGCACAGATACGCAGTATTTT

V gene: TRBV30
D gene: NA
J gene: TRBJ2-3
clone size: many
CDR3 length: 12
CDR3 protein: CAWSLLGDTQYF
CDR3 DNA: TGTGCCTGGAGTCTGCTGGGAGATACGCAGTATTTT

V gene: TRBV6-5
D gene: NA
J gene: TRBJ1-2
clone size: many
CDR3 length: 13
CDR3 protein: CASSYSGAEGYTF
CDR3 DNA: TGTGCCAGCAGTTACTCAGGGGCGGAAGGCTACACCTTC

V gene: TRBV27
D gene: NA
J gene: TRBJ1-5
clone size: many
CDR3 length: 12
CDR3 protein: CASVGSNQPQHF
CDR3 DNA: TGTGCCAGCGTCGGAAGCAATCAGCCCCAGCATTTT

V gene: TRBV12-5
D gene: NA
J gene: TRBJ2-1
clone size: medium-sized
CDR3 length: 14
CDR3 protein: CASGIPPGSHEQFF
CDR3 DNA: TGTGCTAGTGGTATACCCCCGGGGTCACATGAGCAGTTCTTC

V gene: TRBV5-1
D gene: TRBD1
J gene: TRBJ2-1
clone size: many
CDR3 length: 14
CDR3 protein: CASRTGESYNEQFF
CDR3 DNA: TGCGCCAGCAGAACAGGGGAATCCTACAATGAGCAGTTCTTC

V gene: TRBV5-1
D gene: TRBD2
J gene: TRBJ2-1
clone size: NA
CDR3 length: 16
CDR3 protein: CASSLRLAGDYNEQFF
CDR3 DNA: TGCGCCAGCAGCTTACGACTAGCGGGGGATTACAATGAGCAGTTCTTC

V gene: TRBV2
D gene: NA
J gene: TRBJ2-7
clone size: few
CDR3 length: 11
CDR3 protein: CASRLQGEQYF
CDR3 DNA: TGTGCCAGCAGATTACAGGGCGAGCAGTACTTC

V gene: TRBV12-3/TRBV12-4
D gene: NA
J gene: TRBJ1-6
clone size: NA
CDR3 length: 13
CDR3 protein: CASRPRPDSPLHF
CDR3 DNA: TGTGCCAGCAGGCCTAGACCGGATTCACCCCTCCACTTT